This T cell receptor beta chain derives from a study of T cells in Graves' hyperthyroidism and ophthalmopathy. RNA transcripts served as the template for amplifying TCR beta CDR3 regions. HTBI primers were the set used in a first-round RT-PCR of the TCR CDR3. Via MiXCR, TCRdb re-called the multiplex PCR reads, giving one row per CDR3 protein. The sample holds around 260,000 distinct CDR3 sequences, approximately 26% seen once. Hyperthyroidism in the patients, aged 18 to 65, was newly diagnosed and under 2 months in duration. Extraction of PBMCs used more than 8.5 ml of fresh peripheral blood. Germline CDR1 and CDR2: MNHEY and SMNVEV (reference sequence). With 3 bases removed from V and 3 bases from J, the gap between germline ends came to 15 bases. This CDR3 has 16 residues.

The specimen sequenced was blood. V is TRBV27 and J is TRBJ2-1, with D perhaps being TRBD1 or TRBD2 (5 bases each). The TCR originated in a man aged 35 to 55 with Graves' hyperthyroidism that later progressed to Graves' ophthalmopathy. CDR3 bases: TGTGCCAGCAGTTTGTCCGCCGGGACGGTCTACAATGAGCAGTTCTTC. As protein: CASSLSAGTVYNEQFF.